This is a list of T cell receptor beta chains from one sample in a study of CD8+ T cells in alopecia areata. Method: immunoSEQ multiplex PCR; TCRdb's copy keeps in-frame clones and lacks some. The sample lists some 110,000 clones, 50% to 75% seen once, with under 35% in the top ten. Specimen: CD8+ T cells sorted from blood, collected at week 4, from a patient treated with tofacitinib. Source of these receptors: a human donor with alopecia areata. Both conserved end residues are part of each CDR3. Fields, in order: J gene, V gene, clone size, D gene, CDR3 protein, CDR3 DNA. The D gene is left open where the match is weak. Not all rows give a size; the values are once, few, many and, for expanded clones, a class.

j_gene: TRBJ2-2; v_gene: TRBV27; abundance: .; d_gene: .; CDR3aa: CASSLSVNTGELFF; CDR3nt: TGTGCCAGCAGTTTATCGGTGAACACCGGGGAGCTGTTTTTT
j_gene: TRBJ2-2; v_gene: TRBV9; abundance: .; d_gene: .; CDR3aa: CASSVDTGELFF; CDR3nt: TGTGCCAGCAGCGTAGACACCGGGGAGCTGTTTTTT
j_gene: TRBJ1-5; v_gene: TRBV7-2; abundance: .; d_gene: .; CDR3aa: CASSLAQTNQPQHF; CDR3nt: TGTGCCAGCAGCTTAGCACAGACCAATCAGCCCCAGCATTTT
j_gene: TRBJ1-1; v_gene: TRBV29-1; abundance: .; d_gene: .; CDR3aa: CSVAGTEAFF; CDR3nt: TGCAGCGTTGCGGGAACTGAAGCTTTCTTT
j_gene: TRBJ1-2; v_gene: TRBV27; abundance: .; d_gene: .; CDR3aa: CASSLHETAGYTF; CDR3nt: TGTGCCAGCAGTTTACACGAGACAGCTGGCTACACCTTC
j_gene: TRBJ2-7; v_gene: TRBV4-1; abundance: .; d_gene: TRBD2; CDR3aa: CASSQAGAGVMEQYF; CDR3nt: TGCGCCAGCAGCCAAGCCGGAGCGGGAGTTATGGAGCAGTACTTC
j_gene: TRBJ1-1; v_gene: TRBV30; abundance: .; d_gene: .; CDR3aa: CAWRLAGAEAFF; CDR3nt: TGTGCCTGGAGGCTGGCGGGTGCTGAAGCTTTCTTT
j_gene: TRBJ2-7; v_gene: TRBV30; abundance: .; d_gene: .; CDR3aa: CAWSGTALLGEQYF; CDR3nt: TGTGCCTGGAGTGGGACAGCATTACTGGGGGAGCAGTACTTC
j_gene: TRBJ2-7; v_gene: TRBV2; abundance: .; d_gene: TRBD2; CDR3aa: CASRVSGGEAYEQYF; CDR3nt: TGTGCCAGCAGAGTTAGCGGGGGCGAAGCCTACGAGCAGTACTTC
j_gene: TRBJ2-7; v_gene: TRBV5-6; abundance: few; d_gene: .; CDR3aa: CASSTQGAEVYEQYF; CDR3nt: TGTGCCAGCAGCACCCAAGGGGCGGAAGTCTACGAGCAGTACTTC
j_gene: TRBJ2-1; v_gene: TRBV6-1; abundance: .; d_gene: .; CDR3aa: CASSEGLALLGEQFF; CDR3nt: TGTGCCAGCAGTGAAGGATTAGCGCTTCTTGGTGAGCAGTTCTTC
j_gene: TRBJ2-3; v_gene: TRBV7-2; abundance: .; d_gene: .; CDR3aa: CASSVLGATSTDTQYF; CDR3nt: TGTGCCAGCAGCGTTCTAGGGGCGACAAGCACAGATACGCAGTATTTT